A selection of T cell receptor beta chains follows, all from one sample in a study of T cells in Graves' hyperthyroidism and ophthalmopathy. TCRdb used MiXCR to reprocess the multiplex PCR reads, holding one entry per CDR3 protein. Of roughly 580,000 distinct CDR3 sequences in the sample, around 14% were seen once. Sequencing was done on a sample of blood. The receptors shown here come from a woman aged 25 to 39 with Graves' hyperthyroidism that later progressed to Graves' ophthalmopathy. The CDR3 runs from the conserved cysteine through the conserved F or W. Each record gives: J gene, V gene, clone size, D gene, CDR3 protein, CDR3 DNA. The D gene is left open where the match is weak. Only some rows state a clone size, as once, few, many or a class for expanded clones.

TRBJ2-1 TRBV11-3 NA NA CASSSPSYEQFF TGTGCCAGCAGCTCCCCCTCCTACGAGCAGTTCTTC
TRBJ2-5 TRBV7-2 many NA CASSLLGITDETQYF TGTGCCAGCAGCTTACTCGGCATCACCGACGAGACCCAGTACTTC
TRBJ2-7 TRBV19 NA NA CASSIPGTDEQYF TGTGCCAGTAGTATTCCAGGGACGGACGAGCAGTACTTC
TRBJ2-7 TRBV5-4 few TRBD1 CASSLEQGGYEQYF TGTGCCAGCAGCTTGGAACAGGGGGGCTACGAGCAGTACTTC
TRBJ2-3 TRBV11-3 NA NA CASSLDRGGVTQYF TGTGCCAGCAGCTTAGATCGGGGCGGCGTTACGCAGTATTTT
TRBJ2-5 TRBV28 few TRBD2 CASSLWGPSGTETQYF TGTGCCAGCAGTTTATGGGGGCCTAGCGGGACTGAGACCCAGTACTTC
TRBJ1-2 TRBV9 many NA CASSGHRDTRDGYTF TGTGCCAGCAGCGGCCACCGGGACACCAGGGATGGCTACACCTTC
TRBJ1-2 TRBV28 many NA CASSLTSGLNYGYTF TGTGCCAGCAGTTTAACTTCAGGATTGAACTATGGCTACACCTTC
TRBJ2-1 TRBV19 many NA CASSIDLAEGSYNEQFF TGTGCCAGTAGTATAGACCTCGCTGAAGGCTCCTACAATGAGCAGTTCTTC
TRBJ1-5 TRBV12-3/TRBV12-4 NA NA CASSQSSTGSSQPQHF TGTGCCAGCAGTCAATCCAGTACAGGCTCGAGTCAGCCCCAGCATTTT
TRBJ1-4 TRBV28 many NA CASSLQYEKLFF TGTGCCAGCAGTTTACAGTATGAAAAACTGTTTTTT
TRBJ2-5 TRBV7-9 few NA CASSPRGDGAQETQYF TGTGCCAGCAGCCCCAGGGGAGATGGAGCCCAAGAGACCCAGTACTTC
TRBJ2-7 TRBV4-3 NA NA CASSTSRDFSSYEQYF TGCGCCAGCAGCACAAGTAGGGACTTCTCCTCCTACGAGCAGTACTTC
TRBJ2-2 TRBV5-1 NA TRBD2 CASSLEVAGPTGELFF TGCGCCAGCAGCTTGGAGGTAGCGGGACCAACCGGGGAGCTGTTTTTT
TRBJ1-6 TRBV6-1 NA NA CASSEASGGNSPLHF TGTGCCAGCAGTGAAGCTTCGGGGGGTAATTCACCCCTCCACTTT
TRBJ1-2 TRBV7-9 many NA CASSSQPKGYTF TGTGCCAGCAGCTCTCAGCCGAAGGGCTACACCTTC
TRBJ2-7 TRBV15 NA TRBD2 CATSTGLSPFEQYF TGTGCCACCAGCACGGGACTAAGTCCCTTCGAGCAGTACTTC
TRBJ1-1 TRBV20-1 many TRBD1 CSANPSDRPRDTEAFF TGCAGTGCCAACCCCTCGGACAGGCCGAGAGACACTGAAGCTTTCTTT
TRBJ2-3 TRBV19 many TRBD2 CASSILLSLAGDSTDTQYF TGTGCCAGTAGTATTTTATTAAGTCTAGCGGGAGACTCCACAGATACGCAGTATTTT
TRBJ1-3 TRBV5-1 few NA CASSLAYGGSSGNTIYF TGCGCCAGCAGCTTGGCCTATGGAGGGAGCTCTGGAAACACCATATATTTT
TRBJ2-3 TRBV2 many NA CASSEGFKDTQYF TGTGCCAGCAGTGAGGGATTCAAAGATACGCAGTATTTT
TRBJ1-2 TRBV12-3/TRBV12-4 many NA CASSLMAGGYTF TGTGCCAGCAGTTTAATGGCCGGGGGCTACACCTTC
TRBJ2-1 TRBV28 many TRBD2 CASTPTSGSMNEQFF TGTGCCAGCACCCCGACTAGCGGGAGTATGAATGAGCAGTTCTTC
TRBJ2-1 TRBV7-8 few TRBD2 CASSSVTSGARNEQFF TGTGCCAGCAGCTCCGTGACTAGCGGGGCCCGCAATGAGCAGTTCTTC
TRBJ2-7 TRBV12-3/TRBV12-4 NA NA CASSRDREQYF TGTGCCAGCAGCCGAGACCGGGAGCAGTACTTC
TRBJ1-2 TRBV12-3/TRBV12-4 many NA CASSLGPLYGYTF TGTGCCAGCAGTTTAGGACCGCTCTATGGCTACACCTTC
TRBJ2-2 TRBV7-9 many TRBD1 CASSPGQGGPGELFF TGTGCCAGCAGCCCTGGACAGGGGGGGCCCGGGGAGCTGTTTTTT
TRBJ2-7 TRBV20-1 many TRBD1 CSTRGGRGRLYEQYF TGCAGTACTAGAGGGGGCAGGGGGAGACTCTACGAGCAGTACTTC
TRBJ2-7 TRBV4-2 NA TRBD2 CASSQDISGADSYEQYF TGTGCCAGCAGCCAAGATATTAGCGGGGCGGACTCCTACGAGCAGTACTTC
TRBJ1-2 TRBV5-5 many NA CASSLAAGAAPGYTF TGTGCCAGCAGCTTGGCCGCGGGGGCGGCGCCTGGCTACACCTTC
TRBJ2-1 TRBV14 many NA CASSRDSDRANEQFF TGTGCCAGCAGCCGAGACTCGGACCGCGCCAATGAGCAGTTCTTC
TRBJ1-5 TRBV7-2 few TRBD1 CASSFTGAGQPQHF TGTGCCAGCAGCTTTACAGGGGCCGGGCAGCCCCAGCATTTT
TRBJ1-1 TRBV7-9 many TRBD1 CASRLKTGQMNTEAFF TGTGCCAGCAGACTTAAAACGGGACAGATGAACACTGAAGCTTTCTTT
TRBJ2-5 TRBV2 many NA CASSAGPLQETQYF TGTGCCAGCAGTGCGGGACCTCTCCAAGAGACCCAGTACTTC